This entry features one T cell receptor (beta chain) sequence. This record comes from a study of shared clonotypes between healthy human individuals. Study at large: With ages of 18 to 49, the donors were a couple of women and three men.

Repertoires were generated with immunoSEQ multiplex PCR, while TCRdb's copy carries only in-frame clones and drops some. The sample contains some 470,000 clones, roughly four fifths of which appear only once. The sample comprised PBMCs. This receptor was obtained from a woman aged 40 to 55 in good health. Some clones in this sample may be carry-over from other donors' samples.

The CDR3 bases are TGTGCCAGCAGTTACGAGAGCACAGATACGCAGTATTTT. It codes for CASSYESTDTQYF. J is TRBJ2-3 and V is TRBV6-6; no clear D. With 2 bases removed from V and 0 bases from J, the gap between germline ends came to 3 bases. This CDR3 region has 13 residues. CDR1 is MNHNY and CDR2 is SVGAGI in the germline V gene (reference sequence).